These 2 T cell receptor beta chains share one sample of origin, sequenced in a study of blood T cell repertoires in COVID-19 (dated by TCRdb to 2019 to 2021). The receptor library was made with the immunoSEQ multiplex PCR assay. The source is immuneACCESS, and TCRdb retained only in-frame sequences with V and J called. Part of the clones is not carried over; for the studies checked, unresolved V genes explain less than half of this, and the remainder is unexplained. In all, the sample holds 75,000 to 85,000 clones, and around 80% of those were seen once. Jointly, the top ten make up approximately 7.3% of the sample. The sample consisted of peripheral blood. All receptors come from a human donor in a cohort sampled during active COVID-19.

The chain joins TRBV27 to TRBJ2-4, with TRBD2 identical over 14 bases. Germline-derived CDR1 and CDR2 are MNHEY and SMNVEV (reference sequence). V shed 5 bases and J 5 bases; nucleotides not matched to a gene: 20. This CDR3 contains 21 residues. The CDR3 nucleotides are TGTGCCAGCAGTACGACAGGTTGGGTATTGAAGGGACTAGCGGGGGAAAACATTCAGTACTTC. Encoded protein: CASSTTGWVLKGLAGENIQYF.

This chain uses TRBV9 with TRBJ2-3; TRBD2 aligns across 7 bases. This CDR3 is built from 15 residues. J was trimmed by 5 bases and V by 1 base; bases with no gene match: 7. Germline V gene sequence: CDR1 SGDLS, CDR2 YYNGEE. CDR3 sequence reads: CASSVTQRGEDTQYF. The CDR3 nucleotides are TGTGCCAGCAGCGTAACTCAGCGGGGTGAAGATACGCAGTATTTT.